This TCR beta chain comes out of a study of shared clonotypes between healthy human individuals. V lost 5 bases, J lost 0 bases, and 4 bases stayed unmatched. Germline V gene sequence: CDR1 SGHTA, CDR2 FQGNSA. This CDR3 is built from 15 residues. Naive CD8 populations comprised CD45RO-negative cells positively selected for CCR7, excluding terminally differentiated effector memory CD45RA+ cells. Replicate PCRs for sorted subsets used approximately 220 ng DNA; this equaled 25,000 to 35,000 T cell genomes. The protocol was immunoSEQ multiplex PCR, while the TCRdb copy is restricted to in-frame clones and leaves out a portion. The data contain 600,000 or so clones, 98% of them singletons.

This receptor was taken from a man aged 30 to 45 in good health. Sequencing was carried out using naive CD8+ T cells sorted from blood. The chain uses TRBV7-2 and TRBJ2-7; 10 bases agree with TRBD1. The CDR3 is CASSRGTGASYEQYF. The CDR3 DNA follows: TGTGCCAGCAGCCGTGGGACAGGGGCCTCCTACGAGCAGTACTTC.